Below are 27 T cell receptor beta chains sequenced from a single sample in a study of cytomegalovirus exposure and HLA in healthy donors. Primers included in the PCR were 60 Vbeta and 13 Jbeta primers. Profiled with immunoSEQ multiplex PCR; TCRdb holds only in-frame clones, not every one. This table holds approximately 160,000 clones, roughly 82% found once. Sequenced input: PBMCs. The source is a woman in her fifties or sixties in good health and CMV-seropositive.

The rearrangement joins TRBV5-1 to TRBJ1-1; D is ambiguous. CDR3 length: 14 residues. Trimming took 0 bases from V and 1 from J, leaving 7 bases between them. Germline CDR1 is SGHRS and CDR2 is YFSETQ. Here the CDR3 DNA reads TGCGCCAGCAGCTTGGCCTGGGCGAACACTGAAGCTTTCTTT. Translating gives CASSLAWANTEAFF.

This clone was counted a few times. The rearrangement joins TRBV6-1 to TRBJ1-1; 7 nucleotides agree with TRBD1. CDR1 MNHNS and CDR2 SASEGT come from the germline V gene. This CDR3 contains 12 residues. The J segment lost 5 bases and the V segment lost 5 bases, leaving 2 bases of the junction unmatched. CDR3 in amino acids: CASSPQGTEAFF. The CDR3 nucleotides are TGTGCCAGCAGTCCACAGGGGACTGAAGCTTTCTTT.

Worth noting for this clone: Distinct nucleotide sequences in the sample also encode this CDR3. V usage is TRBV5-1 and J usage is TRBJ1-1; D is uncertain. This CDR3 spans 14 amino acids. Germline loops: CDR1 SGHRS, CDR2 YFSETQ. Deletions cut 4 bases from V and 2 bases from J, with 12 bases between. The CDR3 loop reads CASSPGGLNTEAFF. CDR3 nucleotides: TGCGCCAGCAGCCCGGGTGGCCTTAACACTGAAGCTTTCTTT.

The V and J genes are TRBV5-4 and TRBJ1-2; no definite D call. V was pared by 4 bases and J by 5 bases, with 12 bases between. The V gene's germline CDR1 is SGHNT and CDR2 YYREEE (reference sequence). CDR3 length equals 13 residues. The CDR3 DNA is TGTGCCAGCAGCGGGGAGGGCGGGTATGGCTACACCTTC. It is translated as CASSGEGGYGYTF.

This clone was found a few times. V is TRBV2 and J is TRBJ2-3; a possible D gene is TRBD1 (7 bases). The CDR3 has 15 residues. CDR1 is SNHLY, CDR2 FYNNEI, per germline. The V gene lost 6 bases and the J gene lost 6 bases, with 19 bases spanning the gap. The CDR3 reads CASRESTGAGDTQYF. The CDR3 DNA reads TGTGCCAGCAGGGAGTCCACAGGGGCGGGGGATACGCAGTATTTT. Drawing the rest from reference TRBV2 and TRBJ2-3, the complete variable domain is EPEVTQTPSHQVTQMGQEVILRCVPISNHLYFYWYRQILGQKVEFLVSFYNNEISEKSEIFDDQFSVERPDGSNFTLKIRSTKLEDSAMYFCASRESTGAGDTQYFGPGTRLTVL.

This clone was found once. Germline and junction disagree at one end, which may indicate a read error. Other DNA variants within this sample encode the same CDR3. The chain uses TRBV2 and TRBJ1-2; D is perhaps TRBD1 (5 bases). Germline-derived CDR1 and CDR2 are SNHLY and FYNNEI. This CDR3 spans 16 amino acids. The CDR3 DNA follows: TGCGCCAGCAGTGAGCTAGGGGCGGGGCCCAACTATGGCTACACCTTC. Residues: CASSELGAGPNYGYTF.

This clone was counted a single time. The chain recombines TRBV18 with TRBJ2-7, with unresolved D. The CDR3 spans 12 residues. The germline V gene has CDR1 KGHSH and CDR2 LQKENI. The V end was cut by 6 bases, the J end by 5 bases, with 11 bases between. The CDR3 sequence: CASSLSSDEQYF. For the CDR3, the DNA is TGTGCCAGCTCCCTTTCATCGGACGAGCAGTACTTC.

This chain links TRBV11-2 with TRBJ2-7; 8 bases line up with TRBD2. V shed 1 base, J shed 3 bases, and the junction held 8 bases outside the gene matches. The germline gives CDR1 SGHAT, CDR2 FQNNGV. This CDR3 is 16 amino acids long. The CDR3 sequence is CASSLGGRGGIYEQYF. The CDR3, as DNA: TGTGCCAGCAGCTTAGGGGGCCGCGGGGGGATCTACGAGCAGTACTTC.

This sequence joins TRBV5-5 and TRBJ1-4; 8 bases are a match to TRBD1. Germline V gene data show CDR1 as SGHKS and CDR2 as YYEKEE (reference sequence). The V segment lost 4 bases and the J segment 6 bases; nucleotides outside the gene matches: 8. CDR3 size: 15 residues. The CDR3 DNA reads TGTGCCAGCAGCAGATCCGGGACAGGAGATGAAAAACTGTTTTTT. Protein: CASSRSGTGDEKLFF.

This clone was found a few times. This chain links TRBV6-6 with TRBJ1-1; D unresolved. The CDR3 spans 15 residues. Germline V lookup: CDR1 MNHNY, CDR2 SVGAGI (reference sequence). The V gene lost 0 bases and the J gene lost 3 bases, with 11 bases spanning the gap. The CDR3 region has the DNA TGTGCCAGCAGTTACTCGGCCAGGCCCGACACTGAAGCTTTCTTT. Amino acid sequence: CASSYSARPDTEAFF.

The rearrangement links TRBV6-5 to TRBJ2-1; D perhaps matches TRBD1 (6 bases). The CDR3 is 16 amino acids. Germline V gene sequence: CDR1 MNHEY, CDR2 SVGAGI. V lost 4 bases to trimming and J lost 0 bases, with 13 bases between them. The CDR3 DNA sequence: TGTGCCAGCAGTTGGGGGCTAGGGGGCTCCTACAATGAGCAGTTCTTC. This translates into CASSWGLGGSYNEQFF.

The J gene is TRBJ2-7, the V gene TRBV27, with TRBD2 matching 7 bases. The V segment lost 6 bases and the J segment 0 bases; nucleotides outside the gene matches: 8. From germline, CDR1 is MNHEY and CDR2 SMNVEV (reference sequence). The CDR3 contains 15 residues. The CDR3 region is CASRRSGDLSYEQYF. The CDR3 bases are TGTGCCAGCAGACGGAGCGGGGACCTCTCCTACGAGCAGTACTTC.

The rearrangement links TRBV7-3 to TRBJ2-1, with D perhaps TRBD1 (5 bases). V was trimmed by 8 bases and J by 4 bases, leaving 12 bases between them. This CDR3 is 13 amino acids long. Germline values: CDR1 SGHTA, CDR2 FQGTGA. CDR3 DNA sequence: TGTGCCAGCGGACAAACTGCATACAATGAGCAGTTCTTC. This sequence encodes CASGQTAYNEQFF. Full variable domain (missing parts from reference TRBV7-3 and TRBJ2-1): GAGVSQTPSNKVTEKGKYVELRCDPISGHTALYWYRQSLGQGPEFLIYFQGTGAADDSGLPNDRFFAVRPEGSVSTLKIQRTERGDSAVYLCASGQTAYNEQFFGPGTRLTVL.

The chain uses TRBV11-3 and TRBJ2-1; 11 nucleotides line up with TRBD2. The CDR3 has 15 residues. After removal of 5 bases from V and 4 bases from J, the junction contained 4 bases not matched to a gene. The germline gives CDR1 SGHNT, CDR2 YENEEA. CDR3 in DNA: TGTGCCAGCAGCGTCGGGACTAGCGGATACAATGAGCAGTTCTTC. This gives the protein CASSVGTSGYNEQFF.

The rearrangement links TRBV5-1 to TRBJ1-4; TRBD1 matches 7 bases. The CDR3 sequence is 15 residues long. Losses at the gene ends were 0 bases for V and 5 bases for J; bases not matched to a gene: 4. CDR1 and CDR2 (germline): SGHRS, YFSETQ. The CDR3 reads CASSLGQGGNEKLFF. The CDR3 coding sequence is TGCGCCAGCAGCTTGGGACAGGGTGGGAATGAAAAACTGTTTTTT.

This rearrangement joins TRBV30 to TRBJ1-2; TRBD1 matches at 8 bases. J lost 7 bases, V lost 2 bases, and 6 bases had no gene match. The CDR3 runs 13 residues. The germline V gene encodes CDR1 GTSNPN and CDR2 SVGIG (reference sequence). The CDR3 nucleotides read TGTGCCTGGAGTTCGCAGGGGGCTCTTGGCTACACCTTC. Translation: CAWSSQGALGYTF.

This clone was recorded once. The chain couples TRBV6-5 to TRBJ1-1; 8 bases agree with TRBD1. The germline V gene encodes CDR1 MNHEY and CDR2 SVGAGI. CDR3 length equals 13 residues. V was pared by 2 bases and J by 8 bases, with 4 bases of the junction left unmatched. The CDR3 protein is CASSYGDRGEAFF. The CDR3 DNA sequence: TGTGCCAGCAGTTACGGTGACAGGGGCGAAGCTTTCTTT.

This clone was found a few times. The DNA for the CDR3 is TGTGCCAGCAGCGCGGGGCAACCCGAGCAGTACTTC. Translating gives CASSAGQPEQYF. This chain joins TRBV7-9 and TRBJ2-7; perhaps TRBD2 as D (6 bases). This CDR3 region has 12 residues. CDR1 is SEHNR, CDR2 FQNEAQ, per germline (reference sequence). V lost 5 bases and J 6 bases, leaving 11 bases between the germline ends.

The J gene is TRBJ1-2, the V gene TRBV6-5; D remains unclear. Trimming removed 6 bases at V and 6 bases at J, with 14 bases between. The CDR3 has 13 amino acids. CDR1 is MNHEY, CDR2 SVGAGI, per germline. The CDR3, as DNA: TGTGCCAGCAGCCGCGGGAGGGTGGATGGCTACACCTTC. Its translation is CASSRGRVDGYTF.

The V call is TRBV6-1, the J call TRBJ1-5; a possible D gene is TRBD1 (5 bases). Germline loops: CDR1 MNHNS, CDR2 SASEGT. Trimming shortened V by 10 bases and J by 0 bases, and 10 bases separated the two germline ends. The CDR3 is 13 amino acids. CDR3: CATWTFSNQPQHF. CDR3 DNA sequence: TGTGCCACCTGGACATTTAGCAATCAGCCCCAGCATTTT.

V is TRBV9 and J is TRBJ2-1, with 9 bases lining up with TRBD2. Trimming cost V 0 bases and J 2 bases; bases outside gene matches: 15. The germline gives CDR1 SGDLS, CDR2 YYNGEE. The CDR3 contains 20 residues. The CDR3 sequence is CASSVDGGGGEESTYNEQFF. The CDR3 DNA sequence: TGTGCCAGCAGCGTAGATGGGGGCGGGGGGGAGGAGTCGACCTACAATGAGCAGTTCTTC.

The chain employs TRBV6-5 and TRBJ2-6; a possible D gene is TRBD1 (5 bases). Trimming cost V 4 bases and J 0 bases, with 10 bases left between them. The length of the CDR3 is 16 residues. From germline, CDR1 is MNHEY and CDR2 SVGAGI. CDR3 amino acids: CASSSQGNSGANVLTF. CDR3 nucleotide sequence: TGTGCCAGCAGTTCGCAGGGCAACTCTGGGGCCAACGTCCTGACTTTC.

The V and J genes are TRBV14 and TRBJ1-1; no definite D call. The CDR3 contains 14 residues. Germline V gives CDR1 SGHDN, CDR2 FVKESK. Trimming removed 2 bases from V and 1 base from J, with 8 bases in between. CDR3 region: CASSQRSPNTEAFF. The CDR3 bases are TGTGCCAGCAGCCAACGGTCTCCGAACACTGAAGCTTTCTTT.

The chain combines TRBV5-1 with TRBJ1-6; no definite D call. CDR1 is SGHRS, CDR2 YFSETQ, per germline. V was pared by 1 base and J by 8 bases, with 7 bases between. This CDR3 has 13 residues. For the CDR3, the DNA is TGCGCCAGCAGCTTGAAGGAGTATTCACCCCTCCACTTT. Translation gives CASSLKEYSPLHF.

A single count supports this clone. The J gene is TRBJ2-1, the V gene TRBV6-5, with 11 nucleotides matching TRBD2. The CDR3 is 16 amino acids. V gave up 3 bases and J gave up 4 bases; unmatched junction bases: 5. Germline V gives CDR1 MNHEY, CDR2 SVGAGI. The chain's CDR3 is CASSYNSGGAYNEQFF. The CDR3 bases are TGTGCCAGCAGTTATAATAGCGGGGGGGCTTACAATGAGCAGTTCTTC.

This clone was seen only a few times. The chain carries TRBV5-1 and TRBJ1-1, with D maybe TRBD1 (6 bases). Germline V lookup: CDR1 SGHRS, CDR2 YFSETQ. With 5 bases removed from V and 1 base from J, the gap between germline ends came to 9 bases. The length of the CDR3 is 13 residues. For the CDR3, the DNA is TGCGCCAGCAGGGGACAAGCGAACACTGAAGCTTTCTTT. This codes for CASRGQANTEAFF.

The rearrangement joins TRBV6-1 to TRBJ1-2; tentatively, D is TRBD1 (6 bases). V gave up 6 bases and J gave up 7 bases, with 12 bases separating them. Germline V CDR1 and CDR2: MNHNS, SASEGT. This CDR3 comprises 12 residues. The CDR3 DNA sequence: TGTGCCAGCAGCGGGGTAGGGGGTGGCTACACCTTC. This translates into CASSGVGGGYTF.